Below are 11 T cell receptor beta chains sequenced from a single sample in a study of blood T cell repertoires in COVID-19. TCRdb's copy holds only in-frame clones and misses some; the assay was immunoSEQ multiplex PCR. The repertoire holds some 250,000 clones, with roughly 80% as singletons. The sequenced material came from peripheral blood. These receptors were collected from a man aged 50 to 60 with active or convalescent COVID-19.

This chain links TRBV19 with TRBJ1-2, with D perhaps TRBD1 (6 bases). In germline, CDR1 is LNHDA, CDR2 SQIVND (reference sequence). Trimming removed 5 bases at V and 7 bases at J, with 23 bases between. The CDR3 runs 16 residues. This CDR3 is CASSAQGFPWVGGYTF. The CDR3 coding sequence is TGTGCCAGTAGTGCACAGGGTTTTCCGTGGGTCGGTGGCTACACCTTC.

The J gene is TRBJ2-7, the V gene TRBV7-9, with D perhaps matching TRBD2 (5 bases). This CDR3 has 14 amino acids. CDR1 SEHNR and CDR2 FQNEAQ come from the germline V gene (reference sequence). Trimming removed 1 base from V and 7 bases from J, with 14 bases in between. For the CDR3, the DNA is TGTGCCAGCAGCTTAGGAGGGTTATGGGTTGAGCAGTACTTC. Translating it yields CASSLGGLWVEQYF.

In regard to this clone: Within the sample, other DNA sequences also encode this same CDR3. The chain uses TRBV19 and TRBJ2-5; TRBD2 matches 8 bases. Trimming at V came to 5 bases and at J to 5 bases, leaving 7 bases not matched to a gene. Germline V gene lookup returns CDR1 LNHDA and CDR2 SQIVND (reference sequence). The CDR3 runs to 14 residues. The CDR3 sequence: CASSPGGGLETQYF. The CDR3 bases are TGTGCCAGTAGTCCGGGGGGGGGCCTGGAGACCCAGTACTTC.

In its sample, this clone was seen a few times. CDR3 nucleotides: TGCGCCAGCAGCCAAGATGCGGGACAGCCCTACGGCGAGCAGTTCTTC. This sequence encodes CASSQDAGQPYGEQFF. The genes are TRBV4-1 and TRBJ2-1; a weak D match, TRBD1 (7 bases). Looked up from germline, CDR1 is MGHRA and CDR2 is YSYEKL. This CDR3 region has 16 residues. The V and J ends lost 0 bases and 10 bases respectively, with 19 bases between them.

The rearrangement links TRBV3-1 (or the pseudogene TRBV3-2) to TRBJ2-5; 15 nucleotides align to TRBD2. V shed 4 bases, J shed 5 bases, and the junction held 17 bases outside the gene matches. The V gene's germline CDR1 is LGHDT and CDR2 YNNKEL (reference sequence). The CDR3 runs to 20 residues. CDR3 in DNA: TGTGCCAGCAGCCTTCCTGGACTAGCGGGGGGGAGGTTGATTAGGGAGACCCAGTACTTC. This encodes CASSLPGLAGGRLIRETQYF.

The V gene is TRBV28, the J gene TRBJ1-6; D not resolved. Trimming removed 4 bases at V and 9 bases at J, with 4 bases between. CDR1 MDHEN and CDR2 SYDVKM come from the germline V gene. The CDR3 totals 11 residues. The chain's CDR3 is CASSSRSPLHF. CDR3 bases: TGTGCCAGCAGTTCCCGTTCACCCCTCCACTTT.

The rearrangement links TRBV30 to TRBJ1-1, with D unresolved. CDR1 and CDR2 from the germline V gene are GTSNPN and SVGIG (reference sequence). Trimming shortened V by 3 bases and J by 10 bases, and 21 bases separated the two germline ends. The CDR3 is 14 residues long. The CDR3 nucleotides read TGTGCCTGGAGCGCCCCACCTGAATTGAGAGCAGCTTTCTTT. Translated: CAWSAPPELRAAFF.

The V call is TRBV24-1, the J call TRBJ2-1, with D possibly TRBD2 on 5 matching bases. With 4 bases removed from V and 3 bases from J, the gap between germline ends came to 9 bases. The length of the CDR3 is 14 residues. The germline gives CDR1 KGHDR, CDR2 SFDVKD. The DNA of the CDR3 is TGTGCCACCAGTGAAACGGGATACTACAATGAGCAGTTCTTC. Its translation is CATSETGYYNEQFF.

The chain links TRBV19 to TRBJ2-1, with D hard to call. Germline lookup yields CDR1 LNHDA and CDR2 SQIVND (reference sequence). Deletions cut 3 bases from V and 9 bases from J, with 9 bases between. The CDR3 is made up of 12 amino acids. CDR3 nucleotide sequence: TGTGCCAGTAGTATCGGTCGCGGTGAGCAGTTCTTC. Amino acid sequence: CASSIGRGEQFF.

The CDR3 DNA reads as TGCGCCAGCAGCTTGGGAGGAGGACAGGGGTCTGGCTACACCTTC. It is translated as CASSLGGGQGSGYTF. V and J are TRBV5-1 and TRBJ1-2; 9 bases map to TRBD1. CDR3 size: 15 residues. Germline V gives CDR1 SGHRS, CDR2 YFSETQ. J gave up 7 bases and V 0 bases, and 7 bases lay outside the gene matches.

The genes are TRBV30 and TRBJ1-5; no firm D call. There are 12 residues in the CDR3. Trimming removed 2 bases at V and 4 bases at J, with 6 bases between. The V gene's germline CDR1 is GTSNPN and CDR2 SVGIG (reference sequence). The DNA of the CDR3 is TGTGCCTGGAGTCGAGGGAATCAGCCCCAGCATTTT. This sequence encodes CAWSRGNQPQHF.